The 5 T cell receptor beta chains reported below all come from one sample, sequenced in a study of blood T cell repertoires in COVID-19. This table comes from immunoSEQ multiplex PCR, and its TCRdb copy is limited to in-frame clones, with some not included. The sample has about 170,000 clones, more than 75% seen once. The specimen sequenced was peripheral blood. The receptors shown here come from a woman aged 80 or over with COVID-19, enrolled during active disease.

The J gene is TRBJ1-5, the V gene TRBV6-5; TRBD1 matches 8 bases. After removal of 5 bases from V and 6 bases from J, the junction contained 6 bases not matched to a gene. Germline CDR1 is MNHEY and CDR2 is SVGAGI. The CDR3 has 14 amino acids. The CDR3 DNA is TGTGCCAGCAGTCGGACAGGGAGGGGTCAGCCCCAGCATTTT. It yields the protein CASSRTGRGQPQHF.

The chain couples TRBV10-3 to TRBJ2-7, with a weak D call TRBD2 (5 bases). The V gene lost 3 bases and the J gene lost 2 bases, with 14 bases spanning the gap. This CDR3 has 15 residues. The V gene's germline CDR1 is ENHRY and CDR2 SYGVKD. The CDR3 DNA reads TGTGCCATCAGTGAAGGGTTAGCGCCTACCTACGAGCAGTACTTC. This gives the protein CAISEGLAPTYEQYF.

This chain links TRBV6-2 or TRBV6-3 with TRBJ2-7, with unresolved D. This CDR3 contains 12 residues. V dropped 5 bases and J dropped 3 bases, with 8 bases sitting between them. The germline gives CDR1 MNHEY, CDR2 SVGEGT. This CDR3 is CASSAQRYEQYF. Here the CDR3 DNA reads TGTGCCAGCAGTGCCCAGCGCTACGAGCAGTACTTC.

V gene TRBV25-1 combines with J gene TRBJ2-7; 7 bases line up with TRBD2. Germline CDR1 is MGHDK and CDR2 is SYGVNS. V dropped 7 bases and J dropped 3; count of bases not matched to a gene: 0. The CDR3 sequence is 11 residues long. CDR3 residues: CASTGGYEQYF. CDR3 DNA: TGTGCCAGCACGGGGGGCTACGAGCAGTACTTC.

For the CDR3, the DNA is TGTGCCAGTAGTAGACTAGCGGGGGAGACCCAGTACTTC. This translates into CASSRLAGETQYF. This sequence joins TRBV19 and TRBJ2-5, with TRBD2 matching over 11 bases. The V gene end was trimmed by 4 bases and the J gene end by 5 bases; junction bases not matched to a gene: 0. Per the germline V gene, CDR1 is LNHDA and CDR2 is SQIVND (reference sequence). The CDR3 covers 13 residues.